This entry lists 6 T cell receptor beta chains sequenced from one sample in a study of CD8 T cells in Susac syndrome. cDNA came from around 0.54 to 1 ug RNA primed by random hexamers. TCRdb processed the immunoSEQ multiplex PCR reads anew with MiXCR; each CDR3 protein has one entry. The repertoire holds approximately 200,000 distinct CDR3 sequences, over 90% seen once, with 0.082% in the top ten. Sequenced sample: CD4+ T cells from PBMCs. The receptor set was obtained from a human donor with multiple sclerosis.

The chain has TRBV15 and TRBJ1-6; TRBD1 aligns across 9 bases. Trimming at V came to 1 base and at J to 10 bases, leaving 2 bases not matched to a gene. This CDR3 is 14 amino acids long. Germline V gene lookup returns CDR1 LNHNV and CDR2 YYDKDF (reference sequence). The CDR3 protein is CATSRGDRASPLHF. DNA of the CDR3: TGTGCCACCAGCAGAGGGGACAGGGCGTCACCCCTCCACTTT.

The V call is TRBV7-9, the J call TRBJ2-1; 9 positions match TRBD1. CDR3 length: 15 amino acids. V shed 1 base, J shed 8 bases, and the junction held 6 bases outside the gene matches. CDR1 SEHNR and CDR2 FQNEAQ come from the germline V gene (reference sequence). The CDR3 reads CASSLVPGQGYEQFF. CDR3 DNA: TGTGCCAGCAGCTTAGTACCGGGACAGGGTTATGAGCAGTTCTTC.

This rearrangement joins TRBV12-3 or TRBV12-4 to TRBJ2-6; D gene unclear. This CDR3 contains 14 residues. The ends were cut back, 6 bases at V and 0 bases at J, with 6 bases in the middle. The CDR3 nucleotides are TGTGCCAGCAGAACCAGCTCTGGGGCCAACGTCCTGACTTTC. Translation: CASRTSSGANVLTF.

This clonotype was observed a single time. V gene TRBV3-1 combines with J gene TRBJ2-1, with D tentatively TRBD1 or TRBD2 (6 bases each). CDR1 LGHDT and CDR2 YNNKEL come from the germline V gene (reference sequence). The CDR3 loop spans 15 amino acids. Between the trimmed V and J ends, which lost 5 bases and 7 bases, there was a span of 18 bases. The CDR3 here is CASSFSRGPRNEQFF. DNA of the CDR3: TGTGCCAGCAGCTTCTCACGGGGGCCCAGGAATGAGCAGTTCTTC.

This clonotype was detected only once. J is TRBJ1-5 and V is TRBV6-6; D is possibly TRBD1 (6 bases). The CDR3 runs to 15 residues. Trimming cost V 4 bases and J 2 bases, with 12 bases left between them. Germline V gene data show CDR1 as MNHNY and CDR2 as SVGAGI (reference sequence). CDR3 nucleotide sequence: TGTGCCAGCAGTTTCGGGGGGGCTCGCAATCAGCCCCAGCATTTT. Its translation is CASSFGGARNQPQHF.

This clonotype appeared a single time. This rearrangement joins TRBV2 to TRBJ1-2; 11 bases align to TRBD1. CDR1 and CDR2 (germline): SNHLY, FYNNEI. This CDR3 has 14 residues. The J segment lost 8 bases and the V segment lost 5 bases, leaving 7 bases of the junction unmatched. The CDR3 sequence: CASSPGQGADGYTF. The DNA of the CDR3 is TGTGCCAGCAGTCCAGGACAGGGGGCGGACGGCTACACCTTC.